This T cell receptor beta chain was identified during a study of early T cells in non-severe SARS-CoV-2 infection. The overall study: The input, bulk RNA from unsorted whole blood, was sequenced, and chains were unpaired.

The TCR library protocol attached unique molecular identifiers to the individual cDNA molecules. TCRdb fed the 5' RACE reads into MiXCR, producing one record per CDR3 protein. The data hold 28,000 or so distinct CDR3 sequences, with under 4% observed a single time. This clonotype was seen at least ten times. The CDR3 spans 15 residues. The V gene's germline CDR1 is MNHEY and CDR2 SMNVEV (reference sequence). J gave up 6 bases and V 5 bases, and 7 bases lay outside the gene matches. The chain recombines TRBV27 with TRBJ1-5; 10 nucleotides align to TRBD1. This receptor was identified in an adult who was a healthcare worker with PCR-confirmed SARS-CoV-2 infection or an uninfected control (not recorded which). The sample consisted of whole blood. CDR3 sequence reads: CASSPWTGGGQPQHF. The CDR3 DNA sequence: TGTGCCAGCAGTCCCTGGACAGGGGGGGGTCAGCCCCAGCATTTT.